This TCR beta chain comes out of a study of shared clonotypes between healthy human individuals. Study-wide context: Three CD4 naive, three CD4 memory, two CD8 naive and one CD8 memory plate were used per donor. Notes on the study in general: It was observed that 5% to 6% of naive CD4 clonotypes were shared across a few donors. Sequencing depth was a factor that was expected to affect clonotype sharing among donors.

Profiling relied on immunoSEQ multiplex PCR, and the TCRdb table lists in-frame clones only, not all of them. The sample has roughly 2,300,000 clones, around 93% seen once. Turning to this clone: Its antigen is unknown.

V dropped 4 bases and J dropped 0 bases, with 10 bases sitting between them. This CDR3 spans 14 amino acids. Germline V gives CDR1 SGHRS, CDR2 YFSETQ. The specimen was naive CD4+ T cells from PBMCs. Subset noted: CD45RA+ positively selected. The receptor's source is a man aged 18 to 35 in good health. Some clones in this sample may be carry-over from other donors' samples. The rearrangement joins TRBV5-1 to TRBJ1-1; D uncertain. The CDR3 loop reads CASSPGDMNTEAFF. CDR3 coding DNA: TGCGCCAGCAGCCCCGGTGACATGAACACTGAAGCTTTCTTT.